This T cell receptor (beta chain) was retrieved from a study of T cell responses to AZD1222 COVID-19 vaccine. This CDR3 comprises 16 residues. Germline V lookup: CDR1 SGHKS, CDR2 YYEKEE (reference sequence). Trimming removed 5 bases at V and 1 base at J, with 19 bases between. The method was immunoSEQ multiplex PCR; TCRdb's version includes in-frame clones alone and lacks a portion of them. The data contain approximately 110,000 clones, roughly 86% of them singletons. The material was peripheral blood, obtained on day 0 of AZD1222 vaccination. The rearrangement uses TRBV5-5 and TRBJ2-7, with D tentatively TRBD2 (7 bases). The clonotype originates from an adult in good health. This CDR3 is CASSTGSRGGSYEQYF. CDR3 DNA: TGTGCCAGCAGTACGGGGAGCAGGGGAGGGTCCTACGAGCAGTACTTC. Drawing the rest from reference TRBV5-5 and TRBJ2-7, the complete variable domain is DAGVTQSPTHLIKTRGQQVTLRCSPISGHKSVSWYQQVLGQGPQFIFQYYEKEERGRGNFPDRFSARQFPNYSSELNVNALLLGDSALYLCASSTGSRGGSYEQYFGPGTRLTVT.